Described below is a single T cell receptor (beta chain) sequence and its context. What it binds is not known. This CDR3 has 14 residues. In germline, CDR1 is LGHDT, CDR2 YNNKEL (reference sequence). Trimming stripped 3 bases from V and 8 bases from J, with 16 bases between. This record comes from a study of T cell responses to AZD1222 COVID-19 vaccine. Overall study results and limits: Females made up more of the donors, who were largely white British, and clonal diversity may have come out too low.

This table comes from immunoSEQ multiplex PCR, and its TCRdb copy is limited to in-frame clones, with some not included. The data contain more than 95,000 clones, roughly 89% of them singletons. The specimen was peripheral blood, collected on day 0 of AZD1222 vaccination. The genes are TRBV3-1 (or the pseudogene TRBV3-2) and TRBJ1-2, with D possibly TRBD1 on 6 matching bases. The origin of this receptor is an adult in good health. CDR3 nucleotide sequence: TGTGCCAGCAGCCAGGGGGGGCGGCTCCGGGGCTACACCTTC. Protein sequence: CASSQGGRLRGYTF.